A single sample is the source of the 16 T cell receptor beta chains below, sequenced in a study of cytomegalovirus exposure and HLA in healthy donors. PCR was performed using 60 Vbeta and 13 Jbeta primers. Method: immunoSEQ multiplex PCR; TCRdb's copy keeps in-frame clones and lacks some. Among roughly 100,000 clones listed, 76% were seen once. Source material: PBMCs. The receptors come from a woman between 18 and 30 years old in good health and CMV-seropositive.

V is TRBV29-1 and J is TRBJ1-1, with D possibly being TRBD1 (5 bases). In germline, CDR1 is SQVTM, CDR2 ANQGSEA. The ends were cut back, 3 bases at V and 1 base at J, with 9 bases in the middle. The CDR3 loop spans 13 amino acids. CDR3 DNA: TGCAGCGTTGAGCGGGGGGGGAACACTGAAGCTTTCTTT. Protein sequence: CSVERGGNTEAFF.

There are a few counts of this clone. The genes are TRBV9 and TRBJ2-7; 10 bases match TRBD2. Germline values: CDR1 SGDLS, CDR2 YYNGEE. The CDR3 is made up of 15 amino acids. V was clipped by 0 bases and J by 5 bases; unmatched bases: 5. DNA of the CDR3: TGTGCCAGCAGCGTAGCTAGCGGGGGCCTCGACGAGCAGTACTTC. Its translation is CASSVASGGLDEQYF.

The CDR3 protein is CAIRQGDVLETQYF. In nucleotides, the CDR3 is TGTGCCATCCGACAGGGGGATGTTTTGGAGACCCAGTACTTC. The rearrangement joins TRBV2 to TRBJ2-5; 9 bases line up with TRBD1. With V trimmed by 10 bases and J by 5 bases, 11 bases remained unmatched. The CDR3 totals 14 residues. Germline assignment: CDR1 SNHLY and CDR2 FYNNEI.

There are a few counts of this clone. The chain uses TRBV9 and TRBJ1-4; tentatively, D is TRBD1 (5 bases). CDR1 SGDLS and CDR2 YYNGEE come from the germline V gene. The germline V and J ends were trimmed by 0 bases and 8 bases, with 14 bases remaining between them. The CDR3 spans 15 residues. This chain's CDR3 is CASSVDGAFGEKLFF. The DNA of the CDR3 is TGTGCCAGCAGCGTAGATGGGGCGTTCGGAGAAAAACTGTTTTTT.

This CDR3 is CASSLGIGRGGPLHF. DNA for the CDR3: TGTGCCAGCAGCTTAGGTATCGGAAGGGGAGGACCCCTCCACTTT. The chain links TRBV11-2 to TRBJ1-6, with a weak D call TRBD1 (5 bases). The CDR3 extends over 15 amino acids. From germline, CDR1 is SGHAT and CDR2 FQNNGV. The V end was cut by 1 base, the J end by 12 bases, with 16 bases between.

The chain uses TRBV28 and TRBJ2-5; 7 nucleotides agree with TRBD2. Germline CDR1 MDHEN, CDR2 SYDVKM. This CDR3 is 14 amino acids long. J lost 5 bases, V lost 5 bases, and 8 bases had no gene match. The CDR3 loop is CASSPHSAGETQYF. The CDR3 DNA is TGTGCCAGCAGTCCTCATTCAGCGGGGGAGACCCAGTACTTC. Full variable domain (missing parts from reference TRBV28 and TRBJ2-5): DVKVTQSSRYLVKRTGEKVFLECVQDMDHENMFWYRQDPGLGLRLIYFSYDVKMKEKGDIPEGYSVSREKKERFSLILESASTNQTSMYLCASSPHSAGETQYFGPGTRLLVL.

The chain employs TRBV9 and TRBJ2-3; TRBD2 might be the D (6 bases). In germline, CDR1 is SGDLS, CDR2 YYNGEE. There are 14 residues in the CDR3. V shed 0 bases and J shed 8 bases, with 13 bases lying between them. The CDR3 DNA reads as TGTGCCAGCAGCGTAGCCGACGGGAGTAGTACGCAGTATTTT. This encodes CASSVADGSSTQYF. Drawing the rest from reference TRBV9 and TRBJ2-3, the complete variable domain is DSGVTQTPKHLITATGQRVTLRCSPRSGDLSVYWYQQSLDQGLQFLIQYYNGEERAKGNILERFSAQQFPDLHSELNLSSLELGDSALYFCASSVADGSSTQYFGPGTRLTVL.

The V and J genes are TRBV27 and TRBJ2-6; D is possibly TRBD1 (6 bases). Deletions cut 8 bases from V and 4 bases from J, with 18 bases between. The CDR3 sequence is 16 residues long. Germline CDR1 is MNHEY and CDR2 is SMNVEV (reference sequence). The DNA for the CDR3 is TGTGCCAGCGGAGAGCGCACAGGGCGAGGGGCCAACGTCCTGACTTTC. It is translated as CASGERTGRGANVLTF.

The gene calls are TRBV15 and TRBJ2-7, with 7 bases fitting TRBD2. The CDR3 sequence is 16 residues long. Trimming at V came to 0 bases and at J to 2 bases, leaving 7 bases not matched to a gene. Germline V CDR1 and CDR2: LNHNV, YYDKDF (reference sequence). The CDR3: CATSREPSGLPYEQYF. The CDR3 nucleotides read TGTGCCACCAGCAGAGAGCCTAGCGGTCTTCCCTACGAGCAGTACTTC.

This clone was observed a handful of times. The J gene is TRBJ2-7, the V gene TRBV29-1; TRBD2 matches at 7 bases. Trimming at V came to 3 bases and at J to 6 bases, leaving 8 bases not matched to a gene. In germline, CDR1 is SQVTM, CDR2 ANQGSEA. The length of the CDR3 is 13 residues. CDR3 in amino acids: CSVDSGGGREQYF. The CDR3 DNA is TGCAGCGTTGACAGTGGGGGAGGGCGCGAGCAGTACTTC.

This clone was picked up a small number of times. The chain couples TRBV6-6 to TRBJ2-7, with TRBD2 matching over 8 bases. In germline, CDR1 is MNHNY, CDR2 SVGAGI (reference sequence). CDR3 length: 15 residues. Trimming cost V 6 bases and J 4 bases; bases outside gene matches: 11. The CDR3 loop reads CASSPGGGRRYEQYF. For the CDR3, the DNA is TGTGCCAGCAGCCCCGGGGGGGGGCGCAGGTACGAGCAGTACTTC.

CDR3 protein: CASTAGSSGNTIYF. The CDR3 nucleotides are TGTGCCAGTACCGCCGGGAGCTCTGGAAACACCATATATTTT. J is TRBJ1-3 and V is TRBV19; no firm D call. Germline CDR1 reads LNHDA; CDR2 reads SQIVND (reference sequence). V was trimmed by 7 bases and J by 0 bases, leaving 10 bases between them. The CDR3 extends over 14 amino acids.

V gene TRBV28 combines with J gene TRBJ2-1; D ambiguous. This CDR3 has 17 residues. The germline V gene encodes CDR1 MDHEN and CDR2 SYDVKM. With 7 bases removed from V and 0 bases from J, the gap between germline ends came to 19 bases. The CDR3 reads CASTSSSAASSYNEQFF. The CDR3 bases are TGTGCCAGCACCTCTAGTTCTGCGGCCAGCTCCTACAATGAGCAGTTCTTC.

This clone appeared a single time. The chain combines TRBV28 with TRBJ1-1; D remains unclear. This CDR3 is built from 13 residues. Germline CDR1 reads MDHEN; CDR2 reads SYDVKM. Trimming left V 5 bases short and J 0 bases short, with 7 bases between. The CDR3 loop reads CASSPFLNTEAFF. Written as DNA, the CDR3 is TGTGCCAGCAGTCCTTTCCTGAACACTGAAGCTTTCTTT.

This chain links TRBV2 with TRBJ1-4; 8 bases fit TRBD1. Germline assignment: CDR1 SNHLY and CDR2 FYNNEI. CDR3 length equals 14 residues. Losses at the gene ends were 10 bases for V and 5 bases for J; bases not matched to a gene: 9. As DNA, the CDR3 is TGTGCCATTCCTCGACAGGGGAAAAATGAAAAACTGTTTTTT. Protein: CAIPRQGKNEKLFF.

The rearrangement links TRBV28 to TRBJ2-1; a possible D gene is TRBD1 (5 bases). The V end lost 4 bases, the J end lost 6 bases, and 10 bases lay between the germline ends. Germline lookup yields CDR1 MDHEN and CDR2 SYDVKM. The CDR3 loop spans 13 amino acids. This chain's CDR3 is CASSWGSFNEQFF. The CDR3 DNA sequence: TGTGCCAGCAGTTGGGGCAGTTTCAATGAGCAGTTCTTC. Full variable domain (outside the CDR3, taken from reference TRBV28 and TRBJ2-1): DVKVTQSSRYLVKRTGEKVFLECVQDMDHENMFWYRQDPGLGLRLIYFSYDVKMKEKGDIPEGYSVSREKKERFSLILESASTNQTSMYLCASSWGSFNEQFFGPGTRLTVL.